The 19 T cell receptor beta chains presented below share a single source sample, sequenced in a study of shared clonotypes between healthy human individuals. The assay was immunoSEQ multiplex PCR, and TCRdb's table has in-frame clones only and misses some. The sample lists some 2,000,000 clones; under 97% were seen once. Sequences were obtained from naive CD4+ T cells sorted from blood. The subset denotes: CD45RA+ positively selected. These TCRs come from a man in his late teens or twenties in good health.

The chain uses TRBV5-1 and TRBJ2-3; TRBD1 matches at 8 bases. Germline assignment: CDR1 SGHRS and CDR2 YFSETQ. This CDR3 is 16 amino acids long. Losses at the gene ends were 2 bases for V and 4 bases for J; bases not matched to a gene: 9. The CDR3: CASSFGQGKGADTQYF. Here the CDR3 DNA reads TGCGCCAGCAGCTTCGGACAGGGAAAAGGGGCAGATACGCAGTATTTT.

The rearrangement uses TRBV6-6 and TRBJ2-3; D gene uncertain. Germline CDR1 reads MNHNY; CDR2 reads SVGAGI (reference sequence). CDR3 size: 16 residues. Trimming removed 4 bases at V and 7 bases at J, with 21 bases between. CDR3 in amino acids: CASSSSKVLPENTQYF. Here the CDR3 DNA reads TGTGCCAGCAGTTCATCTAAGGTTTTACCCGAGAATACGCAGTATTTT.

The V gene is TRBV6-1, the J gene TRBJ2-7, with unresolved D. V was clipped by 3 bases and J by 2 bases, with 17 bases between them. The CDR3 extends over 16 amino acids. Looked up from germline, CDR1 is MNHNS and CDR2 is SASEGT. The CDR3 region is CASSDPGRRLTYEQYF. In DNA, the CDR3 is TGTGCCAGCAGTGATCCCGGCCGGCGTCTAACCTACGAGCAGTACTTC.

The chain combines TRBV6-1 with TRBJ1-4, with D possibly matching TRBD1 (6 bases). V lost 5 bases and J 5 bases, leaving 15 bases between the germline ends. The germline gives CDR1 MNHNS, CDR2 SASEGT. The CDR3 sequence is 15 residues long. The CDR3: CASSQAGAPNEKLFF. CDR3 sequence (DNA): TGTGCCAGCAGTCAGGCGGGGGCCCCCAATGAAAAACTGTTTTTT.

This rearrangement joins TRBV6-4 to TRBJ1-1, with 7 bases fitting TRBD1. The CDR3 contains 15 residues. V lost 11 bases, J lost 0 bases, and 12 bases stayed unmatched. From germline, CDR1 is MRHNA and CDR2 SNTAGT. CDR3 region: CARGPQGVMNTEAFF. DNA of the CDR3: TGTGCCCGGGGGCCCCAGGGGGTTATGAACACTGAAGCTTTCTTT.

The V gene is TRBV25-1, the J gene TRBJ1-5; D possibly corresponds to TRBD1 (5 bases). V was pared by 5 bases and J by 7 bases, with 12 bases between. The CDR3 covers 13 residues. Per germline, CDR1 MGHDK and CDR2 SYGVNS. As DNA, the CDR3 is TGTGCCAGCAGTTCAGGGCTCGGGCAGCCCCAGCATTTT. This encodes CASSSGLGQPQHF.

Only one count was recorded for this clone. V usage is TRBV7-9 and J usage is TRBJ2-1; D is possibly TRBD2 (6 bases). Germline lookup yields CDR1 SEHNR and CDR2 FQNEAQ (reference sequence). The CDR3 loop spans 15 amino acids. V was cut by 5 bases and J by 8 bases, with 19 bases left in between. CDR3 in amino acids: CASSPGVRGLDEQFF. The CDR3 nucleotides are TGTGCCAGCAGCCCGGGAGTACGGGGGTTAGATGAGCAGTTCTTC.

The V gene is TRBV4-1, the J gene TRBJ2-2, with TRBD1 matching over 9 bases. There are 17 residues in the CDR3. Germline V lookup: CDR1 MGHRA, CDR2 YSYEKL. Germline trimming cut 1 base from V and 3 bases from J; bases unmatched to any gene: 6. DNA of the CDR3: TGCGCCAGCAGCCAAGTCTTCGGACAGGGGTACACCGGGGAGCTGTTTTTT. Its protein is CASSQVFGQGYTGELFF.

This chain uses TRBV7-2 with TRBJ2-7, with a weak D call TRBD1 (8 bases). Trimming cost V 4 bases and J 4 bases, with 17 bases left between them. Per the germline V gene, CDR1 is SGHTA and CDR2 is FQGNSA. The CDR3 has 15 residues. CDR3 bases: TGTGCCAGCAGCTGGGAGGGACAGGTAATATACGAGCAGTACTTC. Its translation is CASSWEGQVIYEQYF.

The V call is TRBV19, the J call TRBJ2-7; a possible D gene is TRBD2 (6 bases). Trimming left V 3 bases short and J 2 bases short, with 11 bases between. CDR3 length: 14 residues. Germline-derived CDR1 and CDR2 are LNHDA and SQIVND (reference sequence). CDR3 amino acids: CASSMRDGAYEQYF. DNA of the CDR3: TGTGCCAGTAGTATGCGGGACGGTGCCTACGAGCAGTACTTC.

This chain connects TRBV19 to TRBJ1-5; D call uncertain. Trimming took 4 bases from V and 3 from J, leaving 13 bases between them. This CDR3 is built from 15 residues. CDR1 is LNHDA and CDR2 is SQIVND in the germline V gene (reference sequence). The CDR3 DNA follows: TGTGCCAGTAGTAGACAAGGGAGGGACAATCAGCCCCAGCATTTT. This codes for CASSRQGRDNQPQHF.

In this sample, this clone turned up once. This chain connects TRBV18 to TRBJ1-1; D unresolved. The CDR3 contains 15 residues. CDR1 and CDR2 (germline): KGHSH, LQKENI. V lost 3 bases and J lost 2, with 13 bases in between. This chain's CDR3 is CASSPMGGYNTEAFF. In DNA, the CDR3 is TGTGCCAGCTCACCCATGGGCGGATATAACACTGAAGCTTTCTTT. The full variable domain, rest sourced from reference TRBV18 and TRBJ1-1, is NAGVMQNPRHLVRRRGQEARLRCSPMKGHSHVYWYRQLPEEGLKFMVYLQKENIIDESGMPKERFSAEFPKEGPSILRIQQVVRGDSAAYFCASSPMGGYNTEAFFGQGTRLTVV.

This clone has just one count. The chain has TRBV7-3 and TRBJ2-3, with 7 bases lining up with TRBD2. In germline, CDR1 is SGHTA, CDR2 FQGTGA. CDR3 length: 16 amino acids. With V trimmed by 5 bases and J by 0 bases, 8 bases remained unmatched. The CDR3 DNA reads TGTGCCAGCAGCCCGGCGGGGGAACCTAGCACAGATACGCAGTATTTT. Encoded protein: CASSPAGEPSTDTQYF.

The chain is built from TRBV6-5 and TRBJ2-1; D perhaps matches TRBD1 (5 bases). The germline gives CDR1 MNHEY, CDR2 SVGAGI. Trimming removed 2 bases from V and 3 bases from J, with 8 bases in between. This CDR3 comprises 14 residues. CDR3 bases: TGTGCCAGCAGTTACAACCAGGGCTACAATGAGCAGTTCTTC. Residues: CASSYNQGYNEQFF.

V and J are TRBV6-5 and TRBJ2-1, with D perhaps TRBD2 (6 bases). The CDR3 totals 16 residues. The germline V gene has CDR1 MNHEY and CDR2 SVGAGI. The V end lost 4 bases, the J end lost 10 bases, and 23 bases lay between the germline ends. The chain's CDR3 is CASSSLTAGFRGEQFF. CDR3 nucleotides: TGTGCCAGCAGTTCGCTTACGGCGGGATTTCGGGGGGAGCAGTTCTTC.

The chain joins TRBV2 to TRBJ1-2; 10 bases are shared with TRBD1. Trimming removed 11 bases from V and 2 bases from J; junction bases left unmatched: 5. The CDR3 is made up of 13 amino acids. Per germline, CDR1 SNHLY and CDR2 FYNNEI. The CDR3 DNA sequence: TGTGCCGGAGAGGGACAGGGGAACTATGGCTACACCTTC. It is translated as CAGEGQGNYGYTF. Full variable domain (outside the CDR3, taken from reference TRBV2 and TRBJ1-2): EPEVTQTPSHQVTQMGQEVILRCVPISNHLYFYWYRQILGQKVEFLVSFYNNEISEKSEIFDDQFSVERPDGSNFTLKIRSTKLEDSAMYFCAGEGQGNYGYTFGSGTRLTVV.

V gene TRBV5-1 combines with J gene TRBJ2-2; possible D gene TRBD1, 7 bases. The V end was cut by 5 bases, the J end by 4 bases, with 12 bases between. Germline V lookup: CDR1 SGHRS, CDR2 YFSETQ. CDR3 length: 14 residues. Here the CDR3 DNA reads TGCGCCAGCAGAGGACAGGAGGGCACCGGGGAGCTGTTTTTT. Its protein is CASRGQEGTGELFF.

The gene calls are TRBV4-1 and TRBJ2-7; TRBD2 agrees at 12 bases. This CDR3 is 17 amino acids long. The germline gives CDR1 MGHRA, CDR2 YSYEKL. V dropped 1 base and J dropped 4; count of bases not matched to a gene: 8. CDR3 in amino acids: CASSQGSSGGAEYEQYF. CDR3 DNA sequence: TGCGCCAGCAGCCAAGGGTCTAGCGGGGGGGCCGAATACGAGCAGTACTTC.

The CDR3 DNA reads TGTGCCAGCAGCCATCCGGGAGGACGGACTCGCACAGATACGCAGTATTTT. Translation gives CASSHPGGRTRTDTQYF. The chain uses TRBV11-2 and TRBJ2-3; 7 bases agree with TRBD2. Unmatched junction bases numbered 12, after V lost 5 bases and J lost 1 base. The CDR3 is made up of 17 amino acids. Looked up from germline, CDR1 is SGHAT and CDR2 is FQNNGV.